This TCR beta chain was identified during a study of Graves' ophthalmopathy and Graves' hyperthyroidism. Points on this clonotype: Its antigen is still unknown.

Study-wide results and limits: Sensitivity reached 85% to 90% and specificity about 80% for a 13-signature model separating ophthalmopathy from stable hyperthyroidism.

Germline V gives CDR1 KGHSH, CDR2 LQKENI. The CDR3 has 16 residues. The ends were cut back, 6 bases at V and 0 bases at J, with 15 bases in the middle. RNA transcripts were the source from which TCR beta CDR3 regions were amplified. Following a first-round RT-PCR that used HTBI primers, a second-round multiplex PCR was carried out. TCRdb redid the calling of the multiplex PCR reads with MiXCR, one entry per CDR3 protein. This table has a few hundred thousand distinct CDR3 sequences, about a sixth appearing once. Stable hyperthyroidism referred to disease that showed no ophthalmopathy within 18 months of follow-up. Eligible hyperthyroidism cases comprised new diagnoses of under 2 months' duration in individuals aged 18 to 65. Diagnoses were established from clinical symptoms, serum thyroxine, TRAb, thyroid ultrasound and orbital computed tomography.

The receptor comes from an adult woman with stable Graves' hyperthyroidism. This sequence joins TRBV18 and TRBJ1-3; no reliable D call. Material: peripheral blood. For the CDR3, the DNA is TGTGCCAGCTCTCCATTGACCGCTGACTCTGGAAACACCATATATTTT. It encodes CASSPLTADSGNTIYF. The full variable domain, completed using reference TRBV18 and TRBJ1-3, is NAGVMQNPRHLVRRRGQEARLRCSPMKGHSHVYWYRQLPEEGLKFMVYLQKENIIDESGMPKERFSAEFPKEGPSILRIQQVVRGDSAAYFCASSPLTADSGNTIYFGEGSWLTVV.